This record concerns one T cell receptor (beta chain) sequence. Its antigen remains unidentified. The data originate from a study of T cell responses to AZD1222 COVID-19 vaccine. Across the whole study: Second-dose schedules of about 4 or about 12 weeks were combined.

Study-wide results and caveats: Two AZD1222 administrations were followed by greater Spike-specific TCR breadth and depth. Unmutated regions of variants are reportedly targeted by nearly half of spike-specific TCRs. The span of vaccine-associated CD4 TCRs extended across spike, with dominance at 160-218 and 743-854.

Libraries were prepared by immunoSEQ multiplex PCR; TCRdb keeps only in-frame clonotypes and omits some of them. This sample has approximately 120,000 clones; approximately 91% occur once, and the top ten carry roughly a sixth. This CDR3 contains 11 residues. V lost 4 bases and J lost 11, with 9 bases in between. CDR1 KGHDR and CDR2 SFDVKD come from the germline V gene. This clonotype was sampled from an adult in good health. The sequences come from peripheral blood, collected on day 0 of AZD1222 vaccination. The J gene is TRBJ2-3, the V gene TRBV24-1; D call uncertain. The CDR3: CATSEGRLQYF. CDR3 nucleotides: TGTGCCACCAGTGAGGGCAGGCTGCAGTATTTT.